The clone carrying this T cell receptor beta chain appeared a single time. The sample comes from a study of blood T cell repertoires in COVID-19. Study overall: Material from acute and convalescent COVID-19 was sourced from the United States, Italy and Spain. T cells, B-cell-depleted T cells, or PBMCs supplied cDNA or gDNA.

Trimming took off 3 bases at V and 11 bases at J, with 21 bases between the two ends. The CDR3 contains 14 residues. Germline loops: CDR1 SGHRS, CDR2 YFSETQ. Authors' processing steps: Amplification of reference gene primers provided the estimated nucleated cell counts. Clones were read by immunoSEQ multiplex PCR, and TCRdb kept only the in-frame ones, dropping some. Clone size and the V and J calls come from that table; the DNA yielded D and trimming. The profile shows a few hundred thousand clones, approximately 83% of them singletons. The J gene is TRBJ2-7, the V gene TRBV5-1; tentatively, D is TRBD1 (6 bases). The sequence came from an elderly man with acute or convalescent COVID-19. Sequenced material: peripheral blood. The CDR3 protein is CASSSGQPNSHKYF. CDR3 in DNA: TGCGCCAGCAGCTCAGGACAGCCTAATTCCCACAAGTACTTC. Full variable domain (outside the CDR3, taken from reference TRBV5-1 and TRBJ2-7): KAGVTQTPRYLIKTRGQQVTLSCSPISGHRSVSWYQQTPGQGLQFLFEYFSETQRNKGNFPGRFSGRQFSNSRSEMNVSTLELGDSALYLCASSSGQPNSHKYFGPGTRLTVT.